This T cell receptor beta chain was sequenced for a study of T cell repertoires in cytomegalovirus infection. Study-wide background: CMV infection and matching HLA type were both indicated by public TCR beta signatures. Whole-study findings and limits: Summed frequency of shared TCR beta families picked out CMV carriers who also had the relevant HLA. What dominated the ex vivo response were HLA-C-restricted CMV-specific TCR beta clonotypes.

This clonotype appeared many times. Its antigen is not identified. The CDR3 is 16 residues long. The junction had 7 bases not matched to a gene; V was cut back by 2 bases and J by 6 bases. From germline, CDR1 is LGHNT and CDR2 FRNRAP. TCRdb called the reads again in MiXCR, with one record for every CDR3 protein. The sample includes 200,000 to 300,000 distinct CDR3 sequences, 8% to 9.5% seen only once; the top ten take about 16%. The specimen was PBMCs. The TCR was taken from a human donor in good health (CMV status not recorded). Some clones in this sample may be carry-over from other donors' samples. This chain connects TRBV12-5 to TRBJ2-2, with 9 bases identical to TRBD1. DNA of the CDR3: TGTGCTAGTGGTTTGATAAGGACAGGGGCCCCCGGGGAGCTGTTTTTT. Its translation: CASGLIRTGAPGELFF. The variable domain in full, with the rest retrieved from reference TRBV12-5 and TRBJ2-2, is DARVTQTPRHKVTEMGQEVTMRCQPILGHNTVFWYRQTMMQGLELLAYFRNRAPLDDSGMPKDRFSAEMPDATLATLKIQPSEPRDSAVYFCASGLIRTGAPGELFFGEGSRLTVL.